This entry features one T cell receptor beta chain sequence. The sample belongs to a study of technical replicates of blood from a handful of donors. Generated by immunoSEQ multiplex PCR, the TCRdb table keeps only in-frame clones and is missing some. The repertoire consists of tens of thousands of clones, with approximately 90% occurring once and the leading ten covering 3% to 4%. The germline V gene encodes CDR1 SGHTA and CDR2 FQGNSA. The CDR3 is 15 residues long. V trimming: 4 bases; J trimming: 0 bases; junction bases outside the gene matches: 3. The sample consisted of PBMCs. The chain carries TRBV7-2 and TRBJ1-3; 7 nucleotides align to TRBD1. This clonotype was obtained from a human donor in good health. Some clones in this sample may be carry-over from other donors' samples. The CDR3 region is CASSWDSSSGNTIYF. The DNA for the CDR3 is TGTGCCAGCAGCTGGGACAGCAGCTCTGGAAACACCATATATTTT.